The 22 T cell receptor beta chains given below trace back to one sample, sequenced in a study of graft-versus-host responses after intestinal transplantation. The table came from immunoSEQ multiplex PCR; TCRdb's copy has only in-frame clones and leaves some out. The table records tens of thousands of clones, approximately 93% of them present only once. The sample in question was PBMCs, obtained 156 days after intestinal transplant. The receptors originated from a human patient who received an intestinal transplant, so some T cells may come from the graft donor.

The chain links TRBV5-8 to TRBJ2-7; tentatively, D is TRBD1 or TRBD2 (6 bases each). Per germline, CDR1 SGHTS and CDR2 YDEGEE. Trimming shortened V by 2 bases and J by 5 bases, and 17 bases separated the two germline ends. The CDR3 spans 15 residues. In DNA form, the CDR3 reads TGTGCCAGCAGCTTTCCCACTATAGGGGGGAACGAGCAGTACTTC. This sequence encodes CASSFPTIGGNEQYF.

This sequence joins TRBV7-9 and TRBJ1-6, with D possibly TRBD1 on 5 matching bases. The length of the CDR3 is 16 residues. Trimming removed 4 bases from V and 5 bases from J, with 15 bases in between. Germline CDR1 reads SEHNR; CDR2 reads FQNEAQ (reference sequence). CDR3 nucleotides: TGTGCCAGCAGCTCCCAGGAGGGGACCGATAATTCACCCCTCCACTTT. Amino acid sequence: CASSSQEGTDNSPLHF.

The gene calls are TRBV4-3 and TRBJ2-7; D might be TRBD2 (5 bases). The V end was cut by 1 base, the J end by 3 bases, with 10 bases between. In germline, CDR1 is LGHNA, CDR2 YSLEER. The CDR3 extends over 14 amino acids. This chain's CDR3 is CASSQGRGNYEQYF. CDR3 DNA sequence: TGCGCCAGCAGCCAAGGGAGAGGGAACTACGAGCAGTACTTC.

This clone has just one count. The rearrangement uses TRBV5-1 and TRBJ2-5; D ambiguous. The germline V gene encodes CDR1 SGHRS and CDR2 YFSETQ. There are 14 residues in the CDR3. Trimming pared 0 bases from V and 5 bases from J, leaving 11 bases between. CDR3 loop: CASSLAAEAETQYF. The CDR3 bases are TGCGCCAGCAGCTTGGCCGCAGAGGCGGAGACCCAGTACTTC.

This clone was detected only once. The chain recombines TRBV5-6 with TRBJ1-2; D call uncertain. CDR1 is SGHDT, CDR2 YYEEEE, per germline. The CDR3 extends over 13 amino acids. The ends were cut back, 5 bases at V and 7 bases at J, with 15 bases in the middle. The CDR3 nucleotides read TGTGCCAGCAGGCTCGGTATATGGGGTGGCTACACCTTC. Protein: CASRLGIWGGYTF.

This chain uses TRBV5-1 with TRBJ2-5; maybe TRBD1 (6 bases). This CDR3 region has 13 residues. V was cut by 5 bases and J by 7 bases, with 15 bases left in between. Germline values: CDR1 SGHRS, CDR2 YFSETQ. In DNA, the CDR3 is TGCGCCAGCAGATGGACAGACGGAGGGACCCAGTACTTC. It is translated as CASRWTDGGTQYF. Looking up the rest from reference TRBV5-1 and TRBJ2-5 gives the full variable domain: KAGVTQTPRYLIKTRGQQVTLSCSPISGHRSVSWYQQTPGQGLQFLFEYFSETQRNKGNFPGRFSGRQFSNSRSEMNVSTLELGDSALYLCASRWTDGGTQYFGPGTRLLVL.

The CDR3: CASSIVPSSYEQYF. The CDR3 DNA is TGTGCCAGTAGTATAGTTCCCAGCAGCTACGAGCAGTACTTC. The chain joins TRBV19 to TRBJ2-7, with D uncertain. The CDR3 loop spans 14 amino acids. The V and J ends lost 1 base and 3 bases respectively, with 10 bases between them. Germline CDR1 LNHDA, CDR2 SQIVND (reference sequence).

The V call is TRBV6-5, the J call TRBJ2-7, with D possibly being TRBD1 (5 bases). Germline lookup yields CDR1 MNHEY and CDR2 SVGAGI. The CDR3 covers 14 residues. The V gene lost 0 bases and the J gene lost 1 base, with 7 bases spanning the gap. The CDR3 bases are TGTGCCAGCAGTTACTCGCCAGGGTCCTACGAGCAGTACTTC. Translated, it gives CASSYSPGSYEQYF.

This chain joins TRBV11-2 and TRBJ2-4; no clear D. The CDR3 loop spans 12 amino acids. Trimming stripped 6 bases from V and 9 bases from J, with 12 bases between. Germline V gives CDR1 SGHAT, CDR2 FQNNGV. The CDR3 nucleotides are TGTGCCAGCAGTTCGGGCTTCGGCATTCAGTACTTC. This sequence encodes CASSSGFGIQYF.

The chain couples TRBV6-5 to TRBJ1-1; D gene ambiguous. Germline V gives CDR1 MNHEY, CDR2 SVGAGI. The V gene lost 1 base and the J gene lost 3 bases, with 0 bases spanning the gap. The length of the CDR3 is 11 residues. The CDR3 is CASSYYTEAFF. As DNA, the CDR3 is TGTGCCAGCAGTTACTACACTGAAGCTTTCTTT.

The CDR3 DNA is TGTGCCAGCAGTGAACGGGTTACCGGGACAGGGACCTACAATGAGCAGTTCTTC. This translates into CASSERVTGTGTYNEQFF. The chain recombines TRBV2 with TRBJ2-1, with 9 bases fitting TRBD1. The trim removed 2 bases at V and 2 bases at J, leaving 10 bases unmatched. The germline gives CDR1 SNHLY, CDR2 FYNNEI. This CDR3 spans 18 amino acids.

The chain is built from TRBV9 and TRBJ2-1, with D possibly TRBD2 on 6 matching bases. V was cut by 3 bases and J by 5 bases, with 15 bases left in between. The CDR3 covers 15 residues. Germline assignment: CDR1 SGDLS and CDR2 YYNGEE. The CDR3 loop reads CASSADYPTNNEQFF. As DNA, the CDR3 is TGTGCCAGCAGCGCGGACTATCCGACAAACAATGAGCAGTTCTTC.

This chain uses TRBV28 with TRBJ1-1, with D unclear. CDR3 length: 12 amino acids. Trimming took off 3 bases at V and 0 bases at J, with 2 bases between the two ends. Germline V CDR1 and CDR2: MDHEN, SYDVKM. This CDR3 reads CASSFLNTEAFF. In DNA form, the CDR3 reads TGTGCCAGCAGTTTCCTGAACACTGAAGCTTTCTTT.

The CDR3 DNA is TGTGCCAGTGATCTGGAGTGGCAGAAAAACATTCAGTACTTC. Residues: CASDLEWQKNIQYF. The chain couples TRBV27 to TRBJ2-4; D unclear. Germline CDR1 and CDR2: MNHEY and SMNVEV (reference sequence). CDR3 length: 14 amino acids. Trimming shortened V by 9 bases and J by 4 bases, and 16 bases separated the two germline ends.

V gene TRBV28 combines with J gene TRBJ2-5; 7 bases align to TRBD1. CDR3 length: 15 amino acids. Per germline, CDR1 MDHEN and CDR2 SYDVKM. V shed 2 bases and J 5 bases; nucleotides not matched to a gene: 8. The CDR3 protein is CASSLRGRIGETQYF. The DNA for the CDR3 is TGTGCCAGCAGTTTAAGGGGGCGCATCGGCGAGACCCAGTACTTC.

The rearrangement joins TRBV29-1 to TRBJ1-5; no reliable D call. The CDR3 is made up of 13 amino acids. Germline V gene data show CDR1 as SQVTM and CDR2 as ANQGSEA. The ends were cut back, 0 bases at V and 1 base at J, with 4 bases in the middle. This CDR3 reads CSVEDGSNQPQHF. CDR3 coding DNA: TGCAGCGTTGAAGATGGCAGCAATCAGCCCCAGCATTTT. Based on the CDR3 plus reference TRBV29-1 and TRBJ1-5, the full variable domain is SAVISQKPSRDICQRGTSLTIQCQVDSQVTMMFWYRQQPGQSLTLIATANQGSEATYESGFVIDKFPISRPNLTFSTLTVSNMSPEDSSIYLCSVEDGSNQPQHFGDGTRLSIL.

This chain links TRBV9 with TRBJ1-2, with a weak D call TRBD1 (6 bases). Per germline, CDR1 SGDLS and CDR2 YYNGEE. The CDR3 is made up of 13 amino acids. V was shortened by 3 bases and J by 7 bases, with 13 bases between the two germline ends. CDR3 amino acids: CASSEGGTGGYTF. The CDR3 DNA sequence: TGTGCCAGCAGCGAAGGGGGTACCGGTGGCTACACCTTC.

The chain uses TRBV27 and TRBJ2-7; D remains unclear. The CDR3 is made up of 14 amino acids. The V end was cut by 5 bases, the J end by 4 bases, with 15 bases between. CDR1 and CDR2 (germline): MNHEY, SMNVEV (reference sequence). Here the CDR3 DNA reads TGTGCCAGCAGTCTGAGTACAGCATGGTACGAGCAGTACTTC. Translation: CASSLSTAWYEQYF.

The chain employs TRBV11-2 and TRBJ1-1; D uncertain. The germline V gene encodes CDR1 SGHAT and CDR2 FQNNGV. Trimming removed 4 bases at V and 4 bases at J, with 16 bases between. This CDR3 is built from 15 residues. This CDR3 is CASSSIFSSSTEAFF. The DNA of the CDR3 is TGTGCCAGCAGCTCAATTTTTAGCAGCAGCACTGAAGCTTTCTTT.

A single count supports this clone. This sequence joins TRBV19 and TRBJ1-1; maybe TRBD1 (5 bases). The germline gives CDR1 LNHDA, CDR2 SQIVND (reference sequence). The ends were cut back, 0 bases at V and 0 bases at J, with 8 bases in the middle. The CDR3 consists of 15 residues. The DNA of the CDR3 is TGTGCCAGTAGTATAGATAGGGGCATGAACACTGAAGCTTTCTTT. Translation gives CASSIDRGMNTEAFF.

This clone was recorded a few times. The chain is built from TRBV4-1 and TRBJ1-6; no clear D. The CDR3 is 15 residues long. Germline V gene lookup returns CDR1 MGHRA and CDR2 YSYEKL. V lost 0 bases and J 10 bases, leaving 13 bases between the germline ends. The CDR3: CASSQEVRVGSPLHF. CDR3 nucleotide sequence: TGCGCCAGCAGCCAAGAGGTGAGGGTAGGGTCACCCCTCCACTTT.

The CDR3 reads CASSYRDSYEQYF. The CDR3 coding sequence is TGTGCCAGCAGTTACCGGGACAGCTACGAGCAGTACTTC. This chain uses TRBV6-5 with TRBJ2-7, with TRBD1 matching over 7 bases. The CDR3 covers 13 residues. V was pared by 2 bases and J by 3 bases, with 1 base of the junction left unmatched. Germline-derived CDR1 and CDR2 are MNHEY and SVGAGI.